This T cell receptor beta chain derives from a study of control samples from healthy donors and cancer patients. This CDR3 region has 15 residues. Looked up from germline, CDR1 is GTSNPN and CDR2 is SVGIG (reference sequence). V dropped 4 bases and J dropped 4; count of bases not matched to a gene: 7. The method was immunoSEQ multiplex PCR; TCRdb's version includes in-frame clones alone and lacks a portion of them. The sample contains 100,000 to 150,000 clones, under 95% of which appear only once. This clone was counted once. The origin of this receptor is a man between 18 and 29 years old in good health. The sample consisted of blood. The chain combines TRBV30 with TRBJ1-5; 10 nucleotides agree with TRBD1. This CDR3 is CAWKVRDRGNQPQHF. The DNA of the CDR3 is TGTGCCTGGAAAGTGAGGGACAGGGGTAATCAGCCCCAGCATTTT.